The 16 T cell receptor beta chains below come from one sample, sequenced in a study of blood T cell repertoires in COVID-19. Produced via immunoSEQ multiplex PCR; TCRdb's table is partial and in-frame only. The profile shows 200,000 to 250,000 clones, approximately 80% of them singletons. Sequencing was performed on PBMCs or T cells enriched from blood (not recorded which). These TCRs come from a man aged 25-45 years with acute COVID-19.

This chain connects TRBV3-1 (or the pseudogene TRBV3-2) to TRBJ1-3, with D possibly TRBD1 on 5 matching bases. The CDR3 has 15 amino acids. Trimming stripped 4 bases from V and 0 bases from J, with 10 bases between. Germline lookup yields CDR1 LGHDT and CDR2 YNNKEL (reference sequence). This chain's CDR3 is CASSPGLSSGNTIYF. The CDR3 DNA follows: TGTGCCAGCAGCCCGGGACTCAGCTCTGGAAACACCATATATTTT.

The chain is built from TRBV19 and TRBJ1-4; no reliable D call. The CDR3 loop spans 15 amino acids. Germline CDR1 is LNHDA and CDR2 is SQIVND (reference sequence). The germline V and J ends were trimmed by 4 bases and 3 bases, with 12 bases remaining between them. The DNA of the CDR3 is TGTGCCAGTAGTAGTCGTGGCACCTCTAATGAAAAACTGTTTTTT. It translates to CASSSRGTSNEKLFF.

The V and J genes are TRBV5-6 and TRBJ1-2, with 8 bases identical to TRBD1. CDR1 is SGHDT, CDR2 YYEEEE, per germline. The J segment lost 10 bases and the V segment lost 4 bases, leaving 9 bases of the junction unmatched. The CDR3 has 13 residues. The CDR3 sequence is CASSPDRDRSYTF. The CDR3 nucleotides read TGTGCCAGCAGCCCGGACAGGGACCGATCCTACACCTTC.

The chain joins TRBV4-2 to TRBJ1-2; D is uncertain. CDR3 size: 15 residues. Germline CDR1 is LGHNA and CDR2 is YNFKEQ. V was shortened by 6 bases and J by 1 base, with 15 bases between the two germline ends. The CDR3 DNA sequence: TGTGCCAGCAGACCTGACCAAACTATTAACTATGGCTACACCTTC. Its protein product is CASRPDQTINYGYTF.

This chain uses TRBV11-3 with TRBJ1-1, with D possibly being TRBD1 (5 bases). The CDR3 is 13 residues long. V lost 3 bases and J 6 bases, leaving 11 bases between the germline ends. CDR1 and CDR2 from the germline V gene are SGHNT and YENEEA. In DNA form, the CDR3 reads TGTGCCAGCAGCTTTTCGACAGCCTCTGAAGCTTTCTTT. Its translation: CASSFSTASEAFF.

The chain is built from TRBV28 and TRBJ2-3; TRBD2 matches 7 bases. This CDR3 is built from 12 residues. Germline CDR1 and CDR2: MDHEN and SYDVKM. J gave up 7 bases and V 6 bases, and 4 bases lay outside the gene matches. The CDR3 sequence: CASRMGGNTQYF. CDR3 nucleotide sequence: TGTGCCAGCAGGATGGGAGGGAATACGCAGTATTTT.

CDR3 amino acids: CASSFLEGTSNEQFF. The CDR3 DNA follows: TGTGCCAGCAGTTTTTTAGAGGGAACCTCCAATGAGCAGTTCTTC. The chain carries TRBV28 and TRBJ2-1, with D possibly TRBD2 on 5 matching bases. The ends were cut back, 3 bases at V and 6 bases at J, with 15 bases in the middle. The germline V gene encodes CDR1 MDHEN and CDR2 SYDVKM. The CDR3 loop spans 15 amino acids.

This clone was seen a few times. DNA of the CDR3: TGTGCCAGCAGTGGGCGAAACACCATATATTTT. This sequence encodes CASSGRNTIYF. The chain links TRBV4-2 to TRBJ1-3; D gene ambiguous. Germline values: CDR1 LGHNA, CDR2 YNFKEQ. Deletions cut 6 bases from V and 5 bases from J, with 5 bases between. There are 11 residues in the CDR3.

The chain uses TRBV7-9 and TRBJ2-2; 7 nucleotides line up with TRBD2. The CDR3 loop spans 16 amino acids. Germline assignment: CDR1 SEHNR and CDR2 FQNEAQ (reference sequence). Trimming cost V 0 bases and J 5 bases; bases outside gene matches: 6. As DNA, the CDR3 is TGTGCCAGCAGCTTAGCAAGCGGGGCCTATACCGGGGAGCTGTTTTTT. This sequence encodes CASSLASGAYTGELFF.

J is TRBJ2-7 and V is TRBV7-2; no firm D call. The germline V gene encodes CDR1 SGHTA and CDR2 FQGNSA. The CDR3 has 15 residues. Trimming left V 3 bases short and J 2 bases short, with 14 bases between. The CDR3 DNA is TGTGCCAGCAGCTTGGAGAGGAGTCGGACCTACGAGCAGTACTTC. Amino acids: CASSLERSRTYEQYF.

As DNA, the CDR3 is TGCGCCAGCAGCCCCGGGACAGGGGCGTGGGAGACCCAGTACTTC. Translated, it gives CASSPGTGAWETQYF. The V gene is TRBV5-1, the J gene TRBJ2-5; 10 bases are a match to TRBD1. Unmatched junction bases numbered 8, after V lost 4 bases and J lost 5 bases. The CDR3 sequence is 15 residues long. The germline gives CDR1 SGHRS, CDR2 YFSETQ.

The J gene is TRBJ2-3, the V gene TRBV3-1 (or the pseudogene TRBV3-2); 12 bases agree with TRBD2. Unmatched junction bases numbered 9, after V lost 4 bases and J lost 4 bases. Germline V lookup: CDR1 LGHDT, CDR2 YNNKEL (reference sequence). The CDR3 is 17 amino acids. CDR3 bases: TGTGCCAGCAGCCTTCTAGCGGGGGGGGCTTTTGCAGATACGCAGTATTTT. Translated: CASSLLAGGAFADTQYF.

The V gene is TRBV7-9, the J gene TRBJ1-1; D might be TRBD1 (5 bases). V was cut by 2 bases and J by 10 bases, with 11 bases left in between. Germline CDR1 reads SEHNR; CDR2 reads FQNEAQ (reference sequence). The CDR3 spans 12 residues. DNA for the CDR3: TGTGCCAGCAGCTTACCAGGGATGGTAGCTTTCTTT. Encoded protein: CASSLPGMVAFF.

The chain joins TRBV6-5 to TRBJ2-7; D gene uncertain. This CDR3 is 13 amino acids long. V was cut by 4 bases and J by 3 bases, with 10 bases left in between. In germline, CDR1 is MNHEY, CDR2 SVGAGI. This CDR3 is CASSSSQRYEQYF. The CDR3 region has the DNA TGTGCCAGCAGTTCTAGTCAACGCTACGAGCAGTACTTC.

The rearrangement joins TRBV12-3 or TRBV12-4 to TRBJ1-5; no definite D call. Trimming cost V 2 bases and J 1 base, with 3 bases left between them. This CDR3 is 13 amino acids long. Here the CDR3 reads CASSLQSNQPQHF. CDR3 sequence (DNA): TGTGCCAGCAGTTTACAGAGCAATCAGCCCCAGCATTTT.

The chain has TRBV25-1 and TRBJ1-1, with TRBD1 matching 8 bases. This CDR3 has 15 amino acids. The V gene's germline CDR1 is MGHDK and CDR2 SYGVNS. J was trimmed by 6 bases and V by 6 bases; bases with no gene match: 12. This chain's CDR3 is CASRAETGVGSEAFF. The CDR3 DNA reads as TGTGCCAGCAGGGCGGAGACAGGGGTGGGGTCTGAAGCTTTCTTT.